This TCR beta chain was observed in a study of metastatic and nonmetastatic thyroid tumors. This clone was detected many times. TCRdb reanalyzed the PCR reads with MiXCR. Of 15,000 to 20,000 clones in the sample, roughly 32% were seen once. Germline loops: CDR1 SQVTM, CDR2 ANQGSEA. V shed 3 bases, J shed 0 bases, and the junction held 1 base outside the gene matches. The CDR3 spans 14 residues. None of the patients had undergone any treatment ahead of thyroid surgery. The chain has TRBV29-1 and TRBJ2-2, with 7 bases fitting TRBD1. This sequence was found in a female donor with papillary thyroid cancer or a benign thyroid nodule (not recorded which). Some clones in this sample may be carry-over from other donors' samples. The sample comprised blood. The CDR3 protein is CSVDGTANTGELFF. The CDR3 DNA follows: TGCAGCGTTGACGGGACAGCGAACACCGGGGAGCTGTTTTTT.